This is a list of T cell receptor beta chains from one sample in a study of identifying expanded T cells in peripheral blood. Assay used: immunoSEQ multiplex PCR; TCRdb lists only in-frame clones, some missing. The sample consists of around 85,000 clones, about 91% of them appearing once. Sequenced material: blood. These TCRs come from a person aged 18 to 75 in good health. The CDR3 runs from the conserved cysteine through the conserved F or W. D genes are given only for firm matches. Not all rows give a size; the values are once, few, many and, for expanded clones, a class.

D	V	size	J	length	CDR3	DNA
TRBD2	TRBV18	.	TRBJ2-7	17	CASSPGLAGAAKGEQYF	TGTGCCAGCTCACCCGGACTAGCGGGAGCCGCAAAGGGCGAGCAGTACTTC
.	TRBV19	once	TRBJ2-7	15	CASSRSPDSSYEQYF	TGTGCCAGTAGTAGATCCCCTGACAGCTCCTACGAGCAGTACTTC
TRBD2	TRBV7-6	.	TRBJ2-1	17	CASSLGPGTSGSGEQFF	TGTGCCAGCAGCTTAGGGCCCGGGACTAGCGGGAGTGGTGAGCAGTTCTTC
.	TRBV29-1	once	TRBJ2-7	12	CSVGGELNEQYF	TGCAGCGTGGGCGGTGAGTTAAACGAGCAGTACTTC
TRBD1	TRBV2	.	TRBJ1-1	13	CASQQGASTEAFF	TGTGCCAGTCAACAGGGGGCGAGCACTGAAGCTTTCTTT
.	TRBV6-5	.	TRBJ2-5	12	CASSYFEETQYF	TGTGCCAGCAGTTACTTTGAAGAGACCCAGTACTTC
TRBD1	TRBV30	.	TRBJ2-7	14	CAWSRGTGVGEQYF	TGTGCCTGGAGCAGAGGGACAGGCGTTGGGGAGCAGTACTTC
.	TRBV7-9	once	TRBJ1-1	16	CASSSTRRQGGTEAFF	TGTGCCAGCAGCTCAACTCGGCGGCAGGGAGGGACTGAAGCTTTCTTT
.	TRBV9	once	TRBJ2-1	13	CASSPATLTEQFF	TGTGCCAGCAGCCCCGCCACCCTCACCGAGCAGTTCTTC
.	TRBV5-6	.	TRBJ2-7	14	CASSPAGAPYEQYF	TGTGCCAGCAGCCCCGCGGGGGCCCCCTACGAGCAGTACTTC
.	TRBV7-2	.	TRBJ1-2	15	CASSLALGSQGGYTF	TGTGCCAGCAGCTTAGCGCTAGGGTCCCAGGGGGGCTACACCTTC
TRBD1	TRBV10-3	.	TRBJ2-3	16	CAISESKGQGADTQYF	TGTGCCATCAGTGAGTCGAAGGGACAGGGGGCAGATACGCAGTATTTT
.	TRBV5-1	.	TRBJ2-5	17	CASSLVPGGNGQETQYF	TGCGCCAGCAGCTTGGTTCCGGGCGGGAACGGCCAAGAGACCCAGTACTTC
.	TRBV2	.	TRBJ2-1	15	CASSELASSYNEQFF	TGTGCCAGCAGTGAGCTAGCGAGCTCCTACAATGAGCAGTTCTTC
TRBD1	TRBV13	.	TRBJ1-1	15	CASSSPGTGDTEAFF	TGTGCCAGCAGCTCCCCCGGGACAGGGGACACTGAAGCTTTCTTT
.	TRBV4-3	.	TRBJ1-4	15	CASSQVEGGNEKLFF	TGCGCCAGCAGCCAAGTAGAGGGAGGGAATGAAAAACTGTTTTTT
.	TRBV21-1	.	TRBJ2-3	16	CASSPLGPLGTDTQYF	TGTGCCAGCAGCCCACTGGGGCCACTTGGCACAGATACGCAGTATTTT
.	TRBV6-5	once	TRBJ2-7	12	CASSQKTYEQYF	TGTGCCAGCAGTCAAAAGACCTACGAGCAGTACTTC
.	TRBV2	.	TRBJ1-2	13	CASRGPPLGGYTF	TGTGCTTCTCGGGGGCCTCCCTTAGGTGGCTACACCTTC
TRBD2	TRBV5-4	.	TRBJ2-7	17	CASSSTWGTSGSYEQYF	TGTGCCAGCAGCTCAACATGGGGGACTAGCGGGAGCTACGAGCAGTACTTC
.	TRBV19	.	TRBJ1-1	14	CASMSPGLHTEAFF	TGTGCCAGTATGTCCCCGGGTCTTCACACTGAAGCTTTCTTT
.	TRBV6-4	.	TRBJ2-1	13	CASSDSGGYEQFF	TGTGCCAGCAGTGACTCAGGGGGTTACGAGCAGTTCTTC
.	TRBV6-5	.	TRBJ1-1	13	CAQQGGGDTEAFF	TGTGCTCAGCAGGGTGGGGGAGACACTGAAGCTTTCTTT
TRBD2	TRBV18	.	TRBJ2-3	18	CASSPQRASGRGTDTQYF	TGTGCCAGCTCACCACAGAGGGCTAGCGGGAGAGGAACAGATACGCAGTATTTT
.	TRBV21-1	.	TRBJ1-5	16	CASSKGQGASNQPQHF	TGTGCCAGCAGCAAGGGACAGGGGGCGAGCAATCAGCCCCAGCATTTT
.	TRBV15	.	TRBJ1-3	17	CATSRTQGTVSGNTIYF	TGTGCCACCAGCAGAACACAGGGTACGGTCTCTGGAAACACCATATATTTT
.	TRBV5-6	.	TRBJ2-6	16	CASSLMGSSGANVLTF	TGTGCCAGCAGCTTGATGGGCTCCTCTGGGGCCAACGTCCTGACTTTC
TRBD2	TRBV5-4	.	TRBJ2-1	16	CASSSGGGKIPNEQFF	TGTGCCAGCAGCTCGGGAGGAGGGAAAATCCCCAATGAGCAGTTCTTC
.	TRBV11-2	once	TRBJ2-3	12	CASSLAPDTQYF	TGTGCCAGCAGCTTAGCCCCAGATACGCAGTATTTT
.	TRBV18	.	TRBJ1-3	15	CASSRTEDSGNTIYF	TGTGCCAGCTCACGAACCGAAGACTCTGGAAACACCATATATTTT
.	TRBV13	.	TRBJ2-3	13	CASSGRYTDTQYF	TGTGCCAGCTCCGGACGTTACACAGATACGCAGTATTTT
TRBD2	TRBV5-6	.	TRBJ2-3	17	CASSSPAGGPGSDTQYF	TGTGCCAGCAGCTCCCCTGCGGGGGGCCCCGGGTCAGATACGCAGTATTTT
TRBD1	TRBV6-6	.	TRBJ1-1	15	CASSVGGTGGLEAFF	TGTGCCAGCAGTGTGGGGGGGACAGGGGGGCTTGAAGCTTTCTTT